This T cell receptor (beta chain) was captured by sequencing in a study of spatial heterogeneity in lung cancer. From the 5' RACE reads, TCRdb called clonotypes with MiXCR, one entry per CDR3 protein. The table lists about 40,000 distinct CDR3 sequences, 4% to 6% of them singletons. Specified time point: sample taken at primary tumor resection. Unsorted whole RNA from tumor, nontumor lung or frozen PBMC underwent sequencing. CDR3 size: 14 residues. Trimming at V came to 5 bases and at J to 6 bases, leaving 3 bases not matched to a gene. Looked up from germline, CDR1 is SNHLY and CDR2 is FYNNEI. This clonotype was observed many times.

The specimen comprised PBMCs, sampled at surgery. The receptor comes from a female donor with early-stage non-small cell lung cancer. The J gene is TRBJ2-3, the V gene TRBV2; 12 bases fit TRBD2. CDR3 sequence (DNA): TGTGCCAGCAGTCCCGGGACTAGCGGGGATACGCAGTATTTT. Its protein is CASSPGTSGDTQYF.